This T cell receptor (beta chain) was captured in a study of T cell changes during pregnancy in multiple sclerosis. The method was immunoSEQ multiplex PCR; TCRdb's version includes in-frame clones alone and lacks a portion of them. The table lists roughly 32,000 clones, roughly 91% of them singletons. The V and J ends lost 4 bases and 1 base respectively, with 7 bases between them. The germline V gene has CDR1 MNHNS and CDR2 SASEGT. This CDR3 spans 13 amino acids. This clone was counted only a few times. The same CDR3 can be traced to other DNA sequences in this sample. This chain uses TRBV6-1 with TRBJ1-1; D gene unclear. The TCR comes from a female donor with multiple sclerosis, enrolled in a pregnancy study. The sample was CD4+ T cells from peripheral blood mononuclear cells, taken in the second trimester of pregnancy. Here the CDR3 reads CASSGRGNTEAFF. CDR3 bases: TGTGCCAGCAGTGGACGGGGGAACACTGAAGCTTTCTTT.